The rows below give T cell receptor beta chains drawn from one sample of a study of T cell responses to AZD1222 COVID-19 vaccine. Data came from immunoSEQ multiplex PCR; TCRdb stores just in-frame clones and leaves some out. There are about 100,000 clones in the sample; around 87% occur only once, and more than 3.5% lies in the top ten. The input for sequencing was peripheral blood, taken on day 0 of MenACWY control vaccination. The source of these receptors is an adult in good health. Both conserved end residues are part of each CDR3. The D gene is left open where the match is weak. Part of the rows lack a size; the others show once, few, many or a class for expanded clones.

clone_size	v_call	d_call	j_call	cdr3_nt	cdr3_aa
-	TRBV19	TRBD2	TRBJ2-3	TGTGCCAGTAGTACTAACATCGGACTAGCGGGGGTGATAGTTACGCAGTATTTT	CASSTNIGLAGVIVTQYF
once	TRBV3-1/TRBV3-2	TRBD1	TRBJ1-5	TGTGCCAGCAGCCAAGGGACAGGTAATCAGCCCCAGCATTTT	CASSQGTGNQPQHF
few	TRBV29-1	TRBD1	TRBJ2-7	TGCAGCGTTGAAGACACCGGGACAGGGGCATACGAGCAGTACTTC	CSVEDTGTGAYEQYF
-	TRBV9	-	TRBJ1-4	TGTGCCAGCAGCGAGGGGGATACGGGGTACGAAAAACTGTTTTTT	CASSEGDTGYEKLFF
-	TRBV7-8	-	TRBJ1-2	TGTGCCAGCAGCTCACGAAACTATGGCTACACCTTC	CASSSRNYGYTF
-	TRBV7-6	-	TRBJ1-3	TGTGCCAGCAGCTTCGGGGGAAACACCATATATTTT	CASSFGGNTIYF
-	TRBV2	-	TRBJ1-1	TGTGCCAGCAATTTCGAGGGGATGAACACTGAAGCTTTCTTT	CASNFEGMNTEAFF
once	TRBV5-1	-	TRBJ1-4	TGCGCCAGCAGCTTGGTGGTTTCGGGATCTAATGAAAAACTGTTTTTT	CASSLVVSGSNEKLFF
-	TRBV28	TRBD2	TRBJ2-2	TGTGCCAGCAGTTCGGGACTACTGAACACCGGGGAGCTGTTTTTT	CASSSGLLNTGELFF
-	TRBV19	-	TRBJ1-5	TGTGCCAGTAGCTTAAGGCAGGGATCACTATTAAGCAATCAGCCCCAGCATTTT	CASSLRQGSLLSNQPQHF
once	TRBV27	-	TRBJ2-3	TGTGCCAGCAGTTTAAGGTACACAGATACGCAGTATTTT	CASSLRYTDTQYF
-	TRBV4-3	-	TRBJ1-4	TGCGCCAGCAGCCAAACAGTTCGGGAGCGGTCTGAAAAACTGTTTTTT	CASSQTVRERSEKLFF
-	TRBV28	-	TRBJ1-5	TGTGCCAGCAGTCATCTGGGCGCGACCGACAGCAATCAGCCCCAGCATTTT	CASSHLGATDSNQPQHF
once	TRBV11-1	-	TRBJ2-5	TGTGCCAGCAGATCCTCGGGGGAGACCCAGTACTTC	CASRSSGETQYF
-	TRBV7-6	-	TRBJ1-3	TGTGCCAGCAGCTTAGGGCCACCCGCTCTTGGAAACACCATATATTTT	CASSLGPPALGNTIYF
-	TRBV12-3/TRBV12-4	TRBD1	TRBJ2-3	TGTGCCAGCAGCACAGGGGTCACAGATACGCAGTATTTT	CASSTGVTDTQYF
-	TRBV3-1/TRBV3-2	TRBD2	TRBJ2-2	TGTGCCAGCAGCCACCCGCGACTAGCGGGTAACACCGGGGAGCTGTTTTTT	CASSHPRLAGNTGELFF